The entry that follows covers one T cell receptor beta chain sequence. The entry originates in a study of patients and donors after allogeneic stem cell transplantation. Germline CDR1 and CDR2: MNHNS and SASEGT. The CDR3 is 14 amino acids. V lost 1 base and J 6 bases, leaving 7 bases between the germline ends. TCRdb independently ran MiXCR on the RT-PCR reads; one entry per CDR3 protein. This table holds over 350,000 distinct CDR3 sequences, roughly 16% found once. Sequenced: blood, either unsorted or a sorted T cell fraction (not recorded which). This TCR was recovered from a human donor who was either an allogeneic HSCT recipient or a stem cell or donor lymphocyte infusion donor (not recorded which). It is not recorded whose cells these are; they may come from a transplant donor. V usage is TRBV6-1 and J usage is TRBJ1-6; D call uncertain. CDR3 nucleotides: TGTGCCAGCAGTGAAGACGGGAGTAATTCACCCCTCCACTTT. Its translation: CASSEDGSNSPLHF.